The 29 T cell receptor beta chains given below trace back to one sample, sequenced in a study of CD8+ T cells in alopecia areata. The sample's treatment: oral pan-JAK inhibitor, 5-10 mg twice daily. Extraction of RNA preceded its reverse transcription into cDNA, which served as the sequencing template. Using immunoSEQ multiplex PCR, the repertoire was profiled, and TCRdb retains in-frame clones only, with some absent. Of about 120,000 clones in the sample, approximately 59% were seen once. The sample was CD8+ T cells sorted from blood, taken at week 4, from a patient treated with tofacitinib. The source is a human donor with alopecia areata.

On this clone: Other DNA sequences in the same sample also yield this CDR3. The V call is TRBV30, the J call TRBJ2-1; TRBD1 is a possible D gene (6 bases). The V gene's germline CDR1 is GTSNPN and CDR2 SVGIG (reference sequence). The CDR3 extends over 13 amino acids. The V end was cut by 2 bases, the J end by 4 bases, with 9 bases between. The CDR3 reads CAWSPTGYNEQFF. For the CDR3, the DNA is TGTGCCTGGAGTCCTACAGGGTACAATGAGCAGTTCTTC.

The CDR3 spells CSVEDRDRGPQETQYF. The CDR3 region has the DNA TGCAGCGTTGAAGACCGGGACAGGGGGCCCCAAGAGACCCAGTACTTC. The chain couples TRBV29-1 to TRBJ2-5; 12 bases match TRBD1. The CDR3 spans 16 residues. J gave up 1 base and V 0 bases, and 3 bases lay outside the gene matches. Germline V gene lookup returns CDR1 SQVTM and CDR2 ANQGSEA. The variable domain in full, with the rest retrieved from reference TRBV29-1 and TRBJ2-5, is SAVISQKPSRDICQRGTSLTIQCQVDSQVTMMFWYRQQPGQSLTLIATANQGSEATYESGFVIDKFPISRPNLTFSTLTVSNMSPEDSSIYLCSVEDRDRGPQETQYFGPGTRLLVL.

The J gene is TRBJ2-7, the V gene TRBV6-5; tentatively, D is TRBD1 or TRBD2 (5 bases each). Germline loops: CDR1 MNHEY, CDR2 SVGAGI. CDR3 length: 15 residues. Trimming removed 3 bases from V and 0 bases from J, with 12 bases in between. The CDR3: CASSYGAGSSYEQYF. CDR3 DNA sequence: TGTGCCAGCAGTTATGGGGCAGGGAGCTCCTACGAGCAGTACTTC.

CDR3 sequence reads: CASSVAGAPSYEQYF. In nucleotides, the CDR3 is TGTGCCAGCAGCGTAGCGGGGGCCCCCTCCTACGAGCAGTACTTC. The chain uses TRBV9 and TRBJ2-7; D possibly uses TRBD1 or TRBD2 (6 bases each). Germline V gene lookup returns CDR1 SGDLS and CDR2 YYNGEE. Deletions cut 0 bases from V and 0 bases from J, with 10 bases between. The CDR3 has 15 amino acids.

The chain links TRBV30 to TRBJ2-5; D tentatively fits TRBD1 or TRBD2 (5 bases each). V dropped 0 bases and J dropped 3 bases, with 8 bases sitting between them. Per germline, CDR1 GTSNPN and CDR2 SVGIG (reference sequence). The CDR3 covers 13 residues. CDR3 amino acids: CAWSVQGEETQYF. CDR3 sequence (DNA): TGTGCCTGGAGTGTCCAGGGAGAAGAGACCCAGTACTTC.

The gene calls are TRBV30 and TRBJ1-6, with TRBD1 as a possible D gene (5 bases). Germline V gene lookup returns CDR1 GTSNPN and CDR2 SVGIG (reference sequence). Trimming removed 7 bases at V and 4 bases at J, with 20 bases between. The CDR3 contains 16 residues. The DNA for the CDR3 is TGTGCCTACGACCCCAGGGAGAGACGGTATAATTCACCCCTCCACTTT. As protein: CAYDPRERRYNSPLHF.

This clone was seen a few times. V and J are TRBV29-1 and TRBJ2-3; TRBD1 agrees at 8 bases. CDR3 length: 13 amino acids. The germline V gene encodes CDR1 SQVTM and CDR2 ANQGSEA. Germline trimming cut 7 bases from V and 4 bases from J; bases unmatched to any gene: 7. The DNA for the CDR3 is TGCAGCGCCCTGACAGGGGTCGCAGATACGCAGTATTTT. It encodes CSALTGVADTQYF.

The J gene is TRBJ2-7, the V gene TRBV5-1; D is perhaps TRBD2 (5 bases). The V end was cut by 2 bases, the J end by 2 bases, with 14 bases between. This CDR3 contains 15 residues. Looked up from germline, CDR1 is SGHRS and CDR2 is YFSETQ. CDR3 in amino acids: CASSFTGGLPYEQYF. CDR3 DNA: TGCGCCAGCAGCTTTACTGGAGGATTGCCCTACGAGCAGTACTTC.

Here the CDR3 reads CAWSPWGRSRLDVTQYF. The CDR3 DNA sequence: TGTGCCTGGAGTCCATGGGGCAGGTCGAGGCTTGACGTGACCCAGTACTTC. The rearrangement links TRBV30 to TRBJ2-5; a weak D match, TRBD1 (5 bases). The CDR3 loop spans 17 amino acids. V lost 2 bases, J lost 7 bases, and 26 bases lay in between. CDR1 and CDR2 from the germline V gene are GTSNPN and SVGIG (reference sequence).

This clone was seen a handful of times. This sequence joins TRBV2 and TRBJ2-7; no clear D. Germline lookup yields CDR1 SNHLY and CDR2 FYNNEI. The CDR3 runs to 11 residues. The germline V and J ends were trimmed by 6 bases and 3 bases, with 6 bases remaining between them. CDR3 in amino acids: CASRNIYEQYF. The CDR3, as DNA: TGTGCCAGCAGGAATATCTACGAGCAGTACTTC.

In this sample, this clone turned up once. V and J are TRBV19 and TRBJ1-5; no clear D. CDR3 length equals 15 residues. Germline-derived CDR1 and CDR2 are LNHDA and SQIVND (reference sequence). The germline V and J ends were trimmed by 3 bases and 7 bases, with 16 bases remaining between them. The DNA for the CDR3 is TGTGCCAGTAGTATCTCACTGGAATTTTGGCAGCCCCAGCATTTT. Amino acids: CASSISLEFWQPQHF.

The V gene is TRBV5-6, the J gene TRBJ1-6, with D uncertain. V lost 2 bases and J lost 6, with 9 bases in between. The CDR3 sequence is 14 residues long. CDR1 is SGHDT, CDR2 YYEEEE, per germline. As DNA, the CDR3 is TGTGCCAGCAGCTTCTCGGCGGGTAATTCACCCCTCCACTTT. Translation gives CASSFSAGNSPLHF.

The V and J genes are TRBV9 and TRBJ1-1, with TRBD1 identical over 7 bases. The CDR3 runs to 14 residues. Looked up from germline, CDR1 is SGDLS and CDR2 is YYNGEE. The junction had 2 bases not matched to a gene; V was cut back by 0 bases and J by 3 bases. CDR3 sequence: CASSVGGGHTEAFF. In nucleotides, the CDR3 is TGTGCCAGCAGCGTAGGAGGGGGCCACACTGAAGCTTTCTTT. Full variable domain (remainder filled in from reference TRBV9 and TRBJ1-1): DSGVTQTPKHLITATGQRVTLRCSPRSGDLSVYWYQQSLDQGLQFLIQYYNGEERAKGNILERFSAQQFPDLHSELNLSSLELGDSALYFCASSVGGGHTEAFFGQGTRLTVV.

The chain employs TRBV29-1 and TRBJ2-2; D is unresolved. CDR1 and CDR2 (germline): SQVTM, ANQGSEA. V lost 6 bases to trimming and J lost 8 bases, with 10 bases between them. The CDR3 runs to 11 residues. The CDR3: CSVPSGGELFF. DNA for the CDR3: TGCAGCGTCCCTAGTGGAGGGGAGCTGTTTTTT.

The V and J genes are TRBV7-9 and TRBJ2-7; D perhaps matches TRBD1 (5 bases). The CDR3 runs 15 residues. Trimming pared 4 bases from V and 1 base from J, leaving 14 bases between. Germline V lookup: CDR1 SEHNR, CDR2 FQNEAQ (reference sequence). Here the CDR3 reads CASSSPDRMSYEQYF. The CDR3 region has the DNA TGTGCCAGCAGCTCGCCAGACAGAATGTCCTACGAGCAGTACTTC.

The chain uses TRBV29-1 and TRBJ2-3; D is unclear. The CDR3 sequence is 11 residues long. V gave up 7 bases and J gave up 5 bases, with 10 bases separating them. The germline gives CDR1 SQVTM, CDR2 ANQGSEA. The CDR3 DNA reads TGCAGCGCGGAGACTGGAGATACGCAGTATTTT. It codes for CSAETGDTQYF.

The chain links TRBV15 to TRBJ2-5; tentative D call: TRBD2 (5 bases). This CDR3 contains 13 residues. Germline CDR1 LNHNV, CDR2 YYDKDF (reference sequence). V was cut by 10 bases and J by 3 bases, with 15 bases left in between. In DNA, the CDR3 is TGTGCCAGCGCCCGGACTGGAGAAGAGACCCAGTACTTC. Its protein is CASARTGEETQYF.

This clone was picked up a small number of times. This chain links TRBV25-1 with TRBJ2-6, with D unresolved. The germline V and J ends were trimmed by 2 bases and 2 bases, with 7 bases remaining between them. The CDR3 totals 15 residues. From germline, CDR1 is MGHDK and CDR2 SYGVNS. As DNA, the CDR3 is TGTGCCAGCAGTGAAGGACCAGCTGGGGCCAACGTCCTGACTTTC. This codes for CASSEGPAGANVLTF.

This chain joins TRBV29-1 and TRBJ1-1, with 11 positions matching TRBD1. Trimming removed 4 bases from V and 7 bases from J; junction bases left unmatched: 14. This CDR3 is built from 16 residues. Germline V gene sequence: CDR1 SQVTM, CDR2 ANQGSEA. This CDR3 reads CSVVRGFGQGAYEAFF. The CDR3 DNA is TGCAGCGTTGTACGCGGGTTCGGACAGGGGGCGTATGAAGCTTTCTTT.

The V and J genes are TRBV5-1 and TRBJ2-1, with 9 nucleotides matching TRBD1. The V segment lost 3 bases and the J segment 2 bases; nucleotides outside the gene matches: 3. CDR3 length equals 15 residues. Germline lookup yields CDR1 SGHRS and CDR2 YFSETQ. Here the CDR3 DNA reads TGCGCCAGCAGCTCAAGACAGGGGGCCTACAATGAGCAGTTCTTC. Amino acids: CASSSRQGAYNEQFF.

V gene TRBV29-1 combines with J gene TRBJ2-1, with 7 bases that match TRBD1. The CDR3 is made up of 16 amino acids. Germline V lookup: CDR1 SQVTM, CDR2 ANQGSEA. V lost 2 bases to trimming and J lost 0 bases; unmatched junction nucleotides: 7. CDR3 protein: CSVETGQSGSYNEQFF. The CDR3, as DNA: TGCAGCGTTGAAACGGGACAGTCCGGCTCCTACAATGAGCAGTTCTTC.

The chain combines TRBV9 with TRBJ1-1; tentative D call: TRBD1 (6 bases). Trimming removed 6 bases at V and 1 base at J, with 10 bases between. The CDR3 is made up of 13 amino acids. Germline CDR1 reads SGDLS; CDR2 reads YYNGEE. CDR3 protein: CASTTGRNTEAFF. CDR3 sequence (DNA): TGTGCCAGCACAACAGGGAGGAACACTGAAGCTTTCTTT.

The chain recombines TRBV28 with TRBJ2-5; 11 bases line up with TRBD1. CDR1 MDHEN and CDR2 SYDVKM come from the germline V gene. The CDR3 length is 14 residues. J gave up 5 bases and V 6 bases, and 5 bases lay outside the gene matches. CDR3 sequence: CASRDRGQGETQYF. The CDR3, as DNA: TGTGCCAGCAGGGACAGGGGGCAAGGGGAGACCCAGTACTTC.

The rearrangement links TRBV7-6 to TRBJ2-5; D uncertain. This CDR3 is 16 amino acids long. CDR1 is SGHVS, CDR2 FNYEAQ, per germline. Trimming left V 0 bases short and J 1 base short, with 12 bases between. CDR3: CASSLAPAETQETQYF. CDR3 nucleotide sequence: TGTGCCAGCAGCTTAGCGCCCGCAGAAACCCAAGAGACCCAGTACTTC.

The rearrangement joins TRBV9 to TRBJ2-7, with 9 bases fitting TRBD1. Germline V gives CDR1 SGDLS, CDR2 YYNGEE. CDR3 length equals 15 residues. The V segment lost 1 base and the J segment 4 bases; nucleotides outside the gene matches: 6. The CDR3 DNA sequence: TGTGCCAGCAGCGTAACAGGGGACAGGGAATACGAGCAGTACTTC. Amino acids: CASSVTGDREYEQYF. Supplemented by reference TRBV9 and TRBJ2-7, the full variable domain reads DSGVTQTPKHLITATGQRVTLRCSPRSGDLSVYWYQQSLDQGLQFLIQYYNGEERAKGNILERFSAQQFPDLHSELNLSSLELGDSALYFCASSVTGDREYEQYFGPGTRLTVT.

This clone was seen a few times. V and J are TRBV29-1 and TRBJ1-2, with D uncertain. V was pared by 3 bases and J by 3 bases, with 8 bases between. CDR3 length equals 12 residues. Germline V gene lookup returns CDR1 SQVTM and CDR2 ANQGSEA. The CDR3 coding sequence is TGCAGCGTTGATATGGCGGACTATGGCTACACCTTC. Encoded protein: CSVDMADYGYTF. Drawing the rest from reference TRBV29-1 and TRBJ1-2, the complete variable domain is SAVISQKPSRDICQRGTSLTIQCQVDSQVTMMFWYRQQPGQSLTLIATANQGSEATYESGFVIDKFPISRPNLTFSTLTVSNMSPEDSSIYLCSVDMADYGYTFGSGTRLTVV.

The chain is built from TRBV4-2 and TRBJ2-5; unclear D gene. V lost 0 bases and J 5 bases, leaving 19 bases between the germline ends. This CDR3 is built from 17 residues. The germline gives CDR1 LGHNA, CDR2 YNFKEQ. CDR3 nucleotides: TGTGCCAGCAGCCAAGAGTGGTCGGCACCGCCTGGGGAGACCCAGTACTTC. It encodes CASSQEWSAPPGETQYF.

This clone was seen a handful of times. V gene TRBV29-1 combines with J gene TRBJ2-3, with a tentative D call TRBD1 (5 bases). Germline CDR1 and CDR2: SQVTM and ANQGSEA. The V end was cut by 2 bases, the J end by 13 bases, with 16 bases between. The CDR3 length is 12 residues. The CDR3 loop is CSVESSVGAEYF. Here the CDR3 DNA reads TGCAGCGTTGAAAGCTCGGTAGGGGCTGAGTATTTT.

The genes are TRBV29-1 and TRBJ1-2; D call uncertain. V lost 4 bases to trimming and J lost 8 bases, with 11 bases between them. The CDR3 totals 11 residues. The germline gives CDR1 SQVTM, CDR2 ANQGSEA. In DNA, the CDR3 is TGCAGCGTTGCCCTACCCGGGGGCTACACCTTC. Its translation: CSVALPGGYTF. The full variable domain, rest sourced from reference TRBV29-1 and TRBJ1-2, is SAVISQKPSRDICQRGTSLTIQCQVDSQVTMMFWYRQQPGQSLTLIATANQGSEATYESGFVIDKFPISRPNLTFSTLTVSNMSPEDSSIYLCSVALPGGYTFGSGTRLTVV.